This T cell receptor beta chain is drawn from a study of blood T cell repertoires in COVID-19. The wider study: The origin of the acute and convalescent COVID-19 samples was the United States, Italy and Spain. From T cells, B-cell-depleted T cells, or PBMCs came the material, which was cDNA or gDNA.

The CDR3 has 16 residues. The ends lost 5 bases at V and 2 bases at J; junction bases unmatched: 9. Germline CDR1 reads MNHEY; CDR2 reads SMNVEV (reference sequence). Authors' processing steps: Reference gene primer amplification in the assay estimated nucleated cell counts. Produced via immunoSEQ multiplex PCR; TCRdb's table is partial and in-frame only. The D gene and trimming were derived from the DNA, and the V and J assignments and clone size from that table. The table records some 490,000 clones, roughly 88% of them present only once. The specimen was peripheral blood. The genes are TRBV27 and TRBJ2-5; TRBD1 matches 9 bases. The TCR originated in a human donor in a cohort sampled during active COVID-19. This CDR3 reads CASSRYRDRVQETQYF. As DNA, the CDR3 is TGTGCCAGCAGTCGCTACCGGGACAGGGTTCAAGAGACCCAGTACTTC.